This T cell receptor (beta chain) was identified during a study of CD8+CD57+ T cells in acquired aplastic anemia. Study context: The sorted CD4+ and CD8+ cells yielded an average roughly 3 ug of DNA. Approximately 11 million reads were obtained on average for healthy donor CD4+ cells. Study-wide results and caveats: Patients and controls shared some 29 CD8+ CDR3 sequences, which appeared highly expressed in patients and within their immunodominant clones. With respect to CD8+ Simpson's diversity, patients and controls did not differ significantly.

Concerning this clonotype itself: The antigen is not known. At one boundary the junction diverges from the germline segment, which might be a read error.

CDR1 is SGHRS, CDR2 YFSETQ, per germline. The CDR3 contains 14 residues. Researchers used genomic DNA as the template to profile TCR beta VDJ and CDR3. TCRdb re-derived calls from the reads in MiXCR, one entry per CDR3 protein. The data show about 190,000 distinct CDR3 sequences, 54% seen once. Material: sorted CD4+, CD8+, or CD8+CD57+ T cells (not recorded which) from PBMCs. This clonotype was sampled from a human donor in good health, serving as a control. This chain links TRBV5-1 with TRBJ1-1; no reliable D call. CDR3: CASSLAQLNTVAFF. The CDR3 DNA reads as TGCGCCAGCAGCTTGGCTCAATTGAACACTGTAGCTTTCTTT.